The next 27 T cell receptor beta chains were all read from a single sample in a study of beta chain features in type 1 diabetes. Investigators reverse transcribed all isolated RNA, so they sequenced expressed TCRB transcripts. Sequencing used immunoSEQ multiplex PCR; TCRdb keeps in-frame clones, though not all of them. The sample comprises hundreds of thousands of clones, 11% to 15% of which are singletons, and approximately 6.7% rests with the top ten. Material for sequencing was central memory CD4+ T cells from blood. These receptors were collected from a man aged 30 to 45 in good health.

This rearrangement joins TRBV29-1 to TRBJ1-2; unclear D gene. This CDR3 is built from 12 residues. Germline CDR1 SQVTM, CDR2 ANQGSEA. V was pared by 1 base and J by 8 bases, with 11 bases between. In DNA, the CDR3 is TGCAGCGTTGAAGTAGGTCGAGGGGGCTACACCTTC. It codes for CSVEVGRGGYTF.

Notes on this clone: Different DNA sequences within this sample yield the same CDR3. The chain uses TRBV29-1 and TRBJ2-2; possible D gene TRBD2, 5 bases. The CDR3 is made up of 11 amino acids. CDR1 and CDR2 (germline): SQVTM, ANQGSEA. CDR3 nucleotide sequence: TGCAGTGTCGCGGGTGCCGGGGAGCTGTTTTTT. Protein sequence: CSVAGAGELFF.

This clone was observed a few times. This chain joins TRBV9 and TRBJ1-1; 7 nucleotides line up with TRBD1. This CDR3 contains 15 residues. Germline lookup yields CDR1 SGDLS and CDR2 YYNGEE. J lost 2 bases, V lost 1 base, and 5 bases had no gene match. The CDR3 loop reads CASSVYGTANTEAFF. The CDR3 nucleotides are TGTGCCAGCAGCGTATACGGGACAGCCAACACTGAAGCTTTCTTT.

V and J are TRBV5-4 and TRBJ2-3; TRBD1 might be the D (5 bases). CDR1 is SGHNT, CDR2 YYREEE, per germline (reference sequence). The CDR3 has 17 amino acids. V was shortened by 4 bases and J by 0 bases, with 18 bases between the two germline ends. The CDR3 is CASSRTYRSGSTDTQYF. CDR3 nucleotides: TGTGCCAGCAGCCGAACGTACAGGTCCGGGAGCACAGATACGCAGTATTTT.

In its sample, this clone was seen a few times. The V and J genes are TRBV28 and TRBJ1-4; no reliable D call. Germline CDR1 reads MDHEN; CDR2 reads SYDVKM. CDR3 length: 17 amino acids. The V and J ends lost 6 bases and 0 bases respectively, with 17 bases between them. The CDR3 DNA is TGTGCCAGCAGCCCCGTTGGCTGGGGTGCAACTAATGAAAAACTGTTTTTT. Protein sequence: CASSPVGWGATNEKLFF.

J is TRBJ1-2 and V is TRBV2; 8 bases align to TRBD1. Germline-derived CDR1 and CDR2 are SNHLY and FYNNEI. The CDR3 is made up of 13 amino acids. After removal of 6 bases from V and 2 bases from J, the junction contained 2 bases not matched to a gene. The CDR3 protein is CASRDRVNYGYTF. The CDR3 coding sequence is TGTGCCAGCAGGGACAGGGTGAACTATGGCTACACCTTC. Filled out from reference TRBV2 and TRBJ1-2, the complete variable domain reads EPEVTQTPSHQVTQMGQEVILRCVPISNHLYFYWYRQILGQKVEFLVSFYNNEISEKSEIFDDQFSVERPDGSNFTLKIRSTKLEDSAMYFCASRDRVNYGYTFGSGTRLTVV.

There are a few counts of this clone. This chain uses TRBV7-9 with TRBJ2-1; 7 bases line up with TRBD2. CDR3 length equals 14 residues. V was pared by 5 bases and J by 9 bases, with 10 bases of the junction left unmatched. Germline CDR1 SEHNR, CDR2 FQNEAQ (reference sequence). The CDR3 here is CASSRTGLVTEQFF. CDR3 DNA sequence: TGTGCCAGCAGCCGAACCGGACTAGTCACTGAGCAGTTCTTC.

This clone has a handful of counts. J is TRBJ2-1 and V is TRBV2; weak D call: TRBD2 (6 bases). The CDR3 covers 16 residues. The V end lost 3 bases, the J end lost 9 bases, and 21 bases lay between the germline ends. Per germline, CDR1 SNHLY and CDR2 FYNNEI. CDR3 loop: CASSELASRRSVEQFF. The CDR3 DNA follows: TGTGCCAGCAGTGAGCTAGCGAGTCGGCGGTCGGTTGAGCAGTTCTTC.

The chain is built from TRBV11-3 and TRBJ1-2; D not resolved. Germline loops: CDR1 SGHNT, CDR2 YENEEA. V lost 5 bases and J 6 bases, leaving 22 bases between the germline ends. The CDR3 consists of 16 residues. CDR3 DNA: TGTGCCAGCAGCAAGAAGATCCTGAATGAGGTGAATGGCTACACCTTC. It translates to CASSKKILNEVNGYTF.

Regarding this clone: The sample contains more than one DNA sequence encoding this CDR3. V gene TRBV7-2 combines with J gene TRBJ2-5; weak D call: TRBD1 (5 bases). CDR1 is SGHTA and CDR2 is FQGNSA in the germline V gene. The CDR3 totals 13 residues. Deletions cut 5 bases from V and 1 base from J, with 8 bases between. The CDR3 DNA sequence: TGTGCCAGCAGCCCAGGGCCCCAAGAGACCCAGTACTTC. It codes for CASSPGPQETQYF.

A few counts support this clone. This clone may be a read error of a much larger clone one base away. Additional DNA sequences in this sample encode the identical CDR3. The rearrangement links TRBV5-6 to TRBJ1-1; no firm D call. In germline, CDR1 is SGHDT, CDR2 YYEEEE. V lost 4 bases to trimming and J lost 0 bases, with 7 bases between them. This CDR3 spans 13 amino acids. CDR3 nucleotide sequence: TGTGCCAGCAGCAGGCAGTTGAACACTGAAGCTTTCTTT. It specifies CASSRQLNTEAFF.

This clone was counted only a few times. DNA of the CDR3: TGTGCCAGCAGCCTAGGGGCCAGTAACTATGGCTACACCTTC. Translated: CASSLGASNYGYTF. The genes are TRBV7-8 and TRBJ1-2; D may be TRBD1 (5 bases). Germline CDR1 is SGHVS and CDR2 is FQNEAQ. The ends were cut back, 5 bases at V and 1 base at J, with 11 bases in the middle. The CDR3 length is 14 residues.

This clone was seen many times. J is TRBJ2-3 and V is TRBV7-6, with D possibly TRBD1 on 6 matching bases. CDR3 length: 15 residues. Germline values: CDR1 SGHVS, CDR2 FNYEAQ. V was shortened by 2 bases and J by 2 bases, with 11 bases between the two germline ends. The CDR3 protein is CASSLRGFDTDTQYF. The CDR3 nucleotides are TGTGCCAGCAGCTTAAGGGGGTTCGACACAGATACGCAGTATTTT.

This clone came up a few times. V usage is TRBV7-2 and J usage is TRBJ1-1; D is unresolved. Germline CDR1 SGHTA, CDR2 FQGNSA. Trimming took 7 bases from V and 1 from J, leaving 13 bases between them. This CDR3 is 14 amino acids long. CDR3 region: CASTSVGRNTEAFF. The CDR3 DNA reads TGTGCCAGCACCTCAGTGGGGAGGAACACTGAAGCTTTCTTT.

V usage is TRBV7-8 and J usage is TRBJ2-1, with D perhaps matching TRBD1 or TRBD2 (5 bases each). The germline CDR1 and CDR2 sequences are SGHVS and FQNEAQ. V was pared by 1 base and J by 0 bases, with 10 bases between. There are 16 residues in the CDR3. The CDR3 nucleotides are TGTGCCAGCAGCTTAGATTCGGGACGCTCCTACAATGAGCAGTTCTTC. It is translated as CASSLDSGRSYNEQFF.

V usage is TRBV7-9 and J usage is TRBJ1-1, with 11 bases matching TRBD1. Germline V gives CDR1 SEHNR, CDR2 FQNEAQ (reference sequence). The CDR3 loop spans 18 amino acids. With V trimmed by 10 bases and J by 1 base, 17 bases remained unmatched. The CDR3 loop is CATPTTSPGQGGNTEAFF. The CDR3, as DNA: TGTGCCACCCCTACGACATCTCCGGGACAGGGGGGGAACACTGAAGCTTTCTTT.

CDR3 DNA: TGTGCCAGCAGCTTAGGGACGGGAGAAGCTTTCTTT. It yields the protein CASSLGTGEAFF. The chain recombines TRBV7-2 with TRBJ1-1; D is unclear. There are 12 residues in the CDR3. Germline-derived CDR1 and CDR2 are SGHTA and FQGNSA. Trimming cost V 1 base and J 8 bases, with 8 bases left between them.

There are a few counts of this clone. The rearrangement joins TRBV12-5 to TRBJ2-1, with TRBD2 matching 8 bases. Germline values: CDR1 LGHNT, CDR2 FRNRAP. The V gene end was trimmed by 7 bases and the J gene end by 8 bases; junction bases not matched to a gene: 19. This CDR3 has 17 residues. In nucleotides, the CDR3 is TGTGCTAGTGCCCCGACAGCTTTGGCGGGAGGTTTCCATGAGCAGTTCTTC. It yields the protein CASAPTALAGGFHEQFF.

The J gene is TRBJ2-7, the V gene TRBV4-1; the match to TRBD1 covers 10 bases. Germline assignment: CDR1 MGHRA and CDR2 YSYEKL. The CDR3 has 15 residues. J lost 2 bases, V lost 4 bases, and 5 bases had no gene match. The CDR3 reads CASSRTGTGAYEQYF. CDR3 in DNA: TGCGCCAGCAGCCGCACCGGGACAGGGGCCTACGAGCAGTACTTC.

The rearrangement joins TRBV4-1 to TRBJ2-2; D could derive from TRBD1 or TRBD2 (5 bases each). Trimming took 0 bases from V and 7 from J, leaving 15 bases between them. This CDR3 contains 16 residues. CDR1 and CDR2 (germline): MGHRA, YSYEKL. For the CDR3, the DNA is TGCGCCAGCAGCCAAGATCCCGCTAGCAGGGTCGGGGAGCTGTTTTTT. Its translation is CASSQDPASRVGELFF.

The rearrangement links TRBV7-2 to TRBJ1-1; TRBD1 matches at 8 bases. V gave up 4 bases and J gave up 7 bases; unmatched junction bases: 11. Germline CDR1 and CDR2: SGHTA and FQGNSA. The CDR3 is made up of 15 amino acids. In nucleotides, the CDR3 is TGTGCCAGCAGCTCTCAGGGGGCTCCTTCAGGTGAAGCTTTCTTT. This sequence encodes CASSSQGAPSGEAFF.

This clone was seen a handful of times. The chain is built from TRBV5-1 and TRBJ2-1; TRBD1 might be the D (5 bases). This CDR3 has 12 amino acids. CDR1 is SGHRS, CDR2 YFSETQ, per germline. V gave up 4 bases and J gave up 7 bases, with 9 bases separating them. The CDR3 loop reads CASSIQGNEQFF. CDR3 nucleotide sequence: TGCGCCAGCAGCATCCAGGGTAATGAGCAGTTCTTC.

This chain links TRBV6-5 with TRBJ1-1; D not certain. CDR1 MNHEY and CDR2 SVGAGI come from the germline V gene. The V end was cut by 6 bases, the J end by 2 bases, with 10 bases between. CDR3 length: 13 residues. The CDR3 DNA follows: TGTGCCAGCAGAGGAACAGTAAACACTGAAGCTTTCTTT. Protein: CASRGTVNTEAFF.

This rearrangement joins TRBV5-8 to TRBJ1-2; D is ambiguous. Trimming left V 4 bases short and J 3 bases short, with 13 bases between. The length of the CDR3 is 14 residues. Germline-derived CDR1 and CDR2 are SGHTS and YDEGEE. For the CDR3, the DNA is TGTGCCAGCAGCGCCCGGGGAGCTTACTATGGCTACACCTTC. Protein: CASSARGAYYGYTF.

On this clone: The junction and the germline gene differ at one end; a read error may be behind it. CDR3 in amino acids: CASSLVPAGVQTQYF. The CDR3 DNA is TGTGCTAGCAGCTTAGTTCCAGCGGGAGTACAGACCCAGTACTTC. The J gene is TRBJ2-5, the V gene TRBV7-7, with 8 bases aligning to TRBD2. Germline CDR1 reads SSHAT; CDR2 reads FNYEAQ (reference sequence). This CDR3 has 15 residues.

This clone has a handful of counts. The J gene is TRBJ2-7, the V gene TRBV5-4; no reliable D call. CDR1 SGHNT and CDR2 YYREEE come from the germline V gene (reference sequence). Trimming stripped 4 bases from V and 0 bases from J, with 14 bases between. This CDR3 spans 15 amino acids. As DNA, the CDR3 is TGTGCCAGCAGCACGGGCCAAGGGTACTCCTACGAGCAGTACTTC. Its translation: CASSTGQGYSYEQYF. Using reference TRBV5-4 and TRBJ2-7 for the parts outside the CDR3, the full variable domain is ETGVTQSPTHLIKTRGQQVTLRCSSQSGHNTVSWYQQALGQGPQFIFQYYREEENGRGNFPPRFSGLQFPNYSSELNVNALELDDSALYLCASSTGQGYSYEQYFGPGTRLTVT.

This clone was counted at least ten times. The rearrangement links TRBV7-8 to TRBJ2-1; D gene uncertain. Trimming stripped 3 bases from V and 5 bases from J, with 8 bases between. CDR1 and CDR2 from the germline V gene are SGHVS and FQNEAQ. The CDR3 sequence is 13 residues long. The CDR3 nucleotides read TGTGCCAGCAGCTTTAGCCGCCACAATGAGCAGTTCTTC. It codes for CASSFSRHNEQFF.